A selection of T cell receptor beta chains follows, all from one sample in a study of cytomegalovirus exposure and HLA in healthy donors. Method: immunoSEQ multiplex PCR; TCRdb's copy keeps in-frame clones and lacks some. The sample holds about 160,000 clones, 75% to 90% seen once. Sequences were obtained from PBMCs. These receptors all come from a woman between 18 and 29 years old in good health and CMV-seronegative. Both conserved end residues are part of each CDR3. The D gene is left open where the match is weak. Some rows have no size entry. The others give once, few or many, or a class for an expanded clone.

abundance: NA; d_gene: TRBD1; v_gene: TRBV19; j_gene: TRBJ1-2; CDR3nt: TGTGCCAGTAGTCCCCTGACAGGGATTATTGGCTACACCTTC; CDR3aa: CASSPLTGIIGYTF
abundance: NA; d_gene: NA; v_gene: TRBV27; j_gene: TRBJ2-1; CDR3nt: TGTGCCAGCAGAAGAGGATCGGGCAATGAGCAGTTCTTC; CDR3aa: CASRRGSGNEQFF
abundance: NA; d_gene: NA; v_gene: TRBV5-8; j_gene: TRBJ2-7; CDR3nt: TGTGCCAGCACGGTACAGGGTGACTACGAGCAGTACTTC; CDR3aa: CASTVQGDYEQYF
abundance: NA; d_gene: NA; v_gene: TRBV6-1; j_gene: TRBJ1-6; CDR3nt: TGTGCCAGCAGTGACGGGACTGCTAGCTCCTATAATTCACCCCTCCACTTT; CDR3aa: CASSDGTASSYNSPLHF
abundance: NA; d_gene: NA; v_gene: TRBV28; j_gene: TRBJ2-3; CDR3nt: TGTGCCAGCAGTTTAGGGGCTAGCACAGATACGCAGTATTTT; CDR3aa: CASSLGASTDTQYF
abundance: NA; d_gene: TRBD2; v_gene: TRBV7-2; j_gene: TRBJ2-5; CDR3nt: TGTGCCAGCAGCTTGTCAGCGGGGGAGACCCAGTACTTC; CDR3aa: CASSLSAGETQYF
abundance: NA; d_gene: NA; v_gene: TRBV7-3; j_gene: TRBJ2-5; CDR3nt: TGTGCCAGCAGCCCCGGGACACCCGGAGAAGAGACCCAGTACTTC; CDR3aa: CASSPGTPGEETQYF
abundance: NA; d_gene: NA; v_gene: TRBV10-3; j_gene: TRBJ2-1; CDR3nt: TGTGCCATCAAAGCGAGGGTATACAATGAGCAGTTCTTC; CDR3aa: CAIKARVYNEQFF
abundance: NA; d_gene: TRBD1; v_gene: TRBV28; j_gene: TRBJ1-4; CDR3nt: TGTGCCAGCATCCCAGGGGGCGCGGGTGGGGGTGAAAAACTGTTTTTT; CDR3aa: CASIPGGAGGGEKLFF
abundance: NA; d_gene: NA; v_gene: TRBV7-9; j_gene: TRBJ2-1; CDR3nt: TGTGCCAGCAGCTTACGGGCAGGGTTAAGCAATGAGCAGTTCTTC; CDR3aa: CASSLRAGLSNEQFF
abundance: few; d_gene: NA; v_gene: TRBV27; j_gene: TRBJ1-3; CDR3nt: TGTGCCAGCAGCAAAAAACTTCCGGGACATACTGAGAGCTCTGGAAACACCATATATTTT; CDR3aa: CASSKKLPGHTESSGNTIYF
abundance: NA; d_gene: TRBD1; v_gene: TRBV28; j_gene: TRBJ2-7; CDR3nt: TGTGCCAGCTTCCCCGGGACAGGGTACTACGAGCAGTACTTC; CDR3aa: CASFPGTGYYEQYF
abundance: NA; d_gene: NA; v_gene: TRBV10-3; j_gene: TRBJ1-2; CDR3nt: TGTGCCATCAGTGAGTCGGCGGAACCTTACTATGGCTACACCTTC; CDR3aa: CAISESAEPYYGYTF
abundance: NA; d_gene: NA; v_gene: TRBV18; j_gene: TRBJ2-5; CDR3nt: TGTGCCAGCTCACAAGACATACAAGAGACCCAGTACTTC; CDR3aa: CASSQDIQETQYF
abundance: NA; d_gene: NA; v_gene: TRBV30; j_gene: TRBJ2-1; CDR3nt: TGTGCCTGGAGTGGACAGGGAGGTGAGCAGTTCTTC; CDR3aa: CAWSGQGGEQFF
abundance: NA; d_gene: NA; v_gene: TRBV5-1; j_gene: TRBJ1-3; CDR3nt: TGCGCCAGCAGCCCGGCAGGGGTCGGAAACACCATATATTTT; CDR3aa: CASSPAGVGNTIYF
abundance: once; d_gene: NA; v_gene: TRBV28; j_gene: TRBJ1-2; CDR3nt: TGTGCCAGCAGTTTAAGAGGATATGGCTACACCTTC; CDR3aa: CASSLRGYGYTF
abundance: NA; d_gene: TRBD2; v_gene: TRBV2; j_gene: TRBJ2-1; CDR3nt: TGTGCCAGCAGCAGCGGGGTGGAGGTTGAGCAGTTCTTC; CDR3aa: CASSSGVEVEQFF
abundance: NA; d_gene: TRBD1; v_gene: TRBV19; j_gene: TRBJ2-1; CDR3nt: TGTGCCAGTACATCCACAGGGGGCCCCAATGAGCAGTTCTTC; CDR3aa: CASTSTGGPNEQFF
abundance: few; d_gene: NA; v_gene: TRBV5-1; j_gene: TRBJ2-2; CDR3nt: TGCGCCAGCAGCTACGTTAGCGGAACATCGAACACCGGGGAGCTGTTTTTT; CDR3aa: CASSYVSGTSNTGELFF
abundance: few; d_gene: NA; v_gene: TRBV5-1; j_gene: TRBJ1-6; CDR3nt: TGCGCCAGCAGCTTGGGCCTGCAGCGTAATTCACCCCTCCACTTT; CDR3aa: CASSLGLQRNSPLHF
abundance: few; d_gene: NA; v_gene: TRBV21-1; j_gene: TRBJ1-1; CDR3nt: TGTGCCAGCAGGGAACAGGGGAGAACTGAAGCTTTCTTT; CDR3aa: CASREQGRTEAFF
abundance: NA; d_gene: TRBD1; v_gene: TRBV15; j_gene: TRBJ2-5; CDR3nt: TGTGCCACCAGCAGGACAGGGAATTACGAGACCCAGTACTTC; CDR3aa: CATSRTGNYETQYF
abundance: NA; d_gene: NA; v_gene: TRBV29-1; j_gene: TRBJ2-5; CDR3nt: TGCAGCGTTGCATCTGGGCTGCAAGAGACCCAGTACTTC; CDR3aa: CSVASGLQETQYF